This T cell receptor beta chain is from a study of technical replicates of blood from four donors. This table comes from immunoSEQ multiplex PCR, and its TCRdb copy is limited to in-frame clones, with some not included. Among over 55,000 clones listed, approximately 94% were seen once. The V gene lost 5 bases and the J gene lost 2 bases, with 28 bases spanning the gap. The V gene's germline CDR1 is LNHNV and CDR2 YYDKDF (reference sequence). The CDR3 is 19 residues long. The material sequenced was PBMCs. The J gene is TRBJ2-7, the V gene TRBV15; tentatively, D is TRBD2 (5 bases). The clonotype comes from a human donor in good health. Some clones in this sample may be carry-over from other donors' samples. The chain's CDR3 is CATSARTRLFPILTYEQYF. In nucleotides, the CDR3 is TGTGCCACCAGCGCCCGGACTCGTCTATTTCCGATCCTTACCTACGAGCAGTACTTC.